This TCR beta chain emerged from a study of CD8+ T cells in alopecia areata (dated by TCRdb to 2017 to 2018). As for the study more broadly: Female C3H/HeJ recipients, about 7-10 weeks old, were grafted with skin from C3H/HeJ donors with spontaneous alopecia (roughly 6-13 months old). Scalp clonality was compared among normal scalp (n=4), patchy alopecia areata scalp (n=8), and alopecia totalis/universalis scalp (n=8). immunoSEQ multiplex PCR using 35 Vbeta forward primers and 13 Jbeta reverse primers was used to amplify TCRbeta CDR3 regions. The RNA source kit depended on sample type: the PAXgene miRNA kit for fixed scalp, the miRNeasy kit for PBMCs, and the RNeasy kit for mouse skin. To study T cell clonal expansion in alopecia areata, the researchers applied high-throughput TCRbeta sequencing to both the C3H/HeJ mouse model and human patients. On the human side, TCRbeta sequencing was run on scalp tissue and on sorted CD4+ and CD8+ peripheral blood T cells from healthy controls and from alopecia areata patients with either patchy or totalis/universalis disease.

Results and caveats for the whole study, not just this receptor: Shared TCR sequences between patients were less evident than in mice, which may be partly attributable to HLA diversity in the patient population. Compared with normal scalp, lesional scalp had higher clonality and more expanded CD8+ clones, particularly in alopecia totalis/universalis, a pattern that suggests antigenic drive. Unlike mouse skin, which is dominated by gammadelta T cells, normal human skin has resident alphabeta T cells that are also sequenced, and this complicates analysis of the scalp TCR repertoire.

The library was generated by the immunoSEQ multiplex PCR assay. RNA was extracted from all samples and reverse transcribed into cDNA as template for TCR sequencing. First-strand cDNA was synthesized with SuperScript III using a 2:1 mix of oligo-dT and random hexamers. Amplification bias was assessed with a synthetic immune receptor repertoire, and residual bias was removed computationally. Sequencing of the libraries was done on Illumina HiSeq with 60 bp reads that cover the CDR3, reading from J toward V. As for the authors' bioinformatics: Raw reads were preprocessed to remove errors, and CDR3 was defined by IMGT conventions from the conserved cysteine to phenylalanine. Clonality was calculated as 1 minus Shannon entropy normalized by log2 of the number of productive unique TCRs. CD4 or CD8 identity of scalp clones was inferred by cross-referencing scalp TCRbeta sequences with sorted blood CD4 and CD8 repertoires. TCRdb holds this immuneACCESS table with in-frame rearrangements only. Some clones are missing; in checked studies, unresolved V genes explain under half, and the rest has no known cause. V and J calls and clone size are those listed in that table; D and trimming were worked out from the DNA. The table puts around 110,000 clones in this sample, none counted just once. The top ten clonotypes cover about 19% of the sample.

For CDR1 and CDR2, the germline V gene (reference sequence) lists FNHDT and SITEND. The CDR3 contains 13 residues, cysteine and phenylalanine counted. Shown are 27 bases from within the CDR3, in frame from base 1. The germline V and J ends show losses of 7 bases and 0 bases respectively, and no gene match explains 0 bases of the junction. This clone was found a few times. It lacks a known antigen. Here, both gene names and germline sequences come from the mouse. The sequenced fragment ends 4 residues before the CDR3 boundary, so the rest is inferred from the germline J gene. Sequencing was carried out using lesional skin. The receptor chain draws on TRBV19 and TRBJ2-5; 9 of the junction bases match TRBD2. This receptor was taken from a C3H/HeJ mouse with alopecia areata. This strain is of MHC haplotype H2-k. The encoded CDR3 is CASLGGNQDTQYF. The CDR3 DNA, read in part, is TGTGCCAGCCTGGGGGGGAACCAAGAC. Reference TRBV19 and TRBJ2-5 proteins supply the regions before and after the CDR3; the full variable domain is: GGIITQTPKFLIGQEGQKLTLKCQQNFNHDTMYWYRQDSGKGLRLIYYSITENDLQKGDLSEGYDASREKKSSFSLTVTSAQKNEMAVFLCASLGGNQDTQYFGPGTRLLVL.